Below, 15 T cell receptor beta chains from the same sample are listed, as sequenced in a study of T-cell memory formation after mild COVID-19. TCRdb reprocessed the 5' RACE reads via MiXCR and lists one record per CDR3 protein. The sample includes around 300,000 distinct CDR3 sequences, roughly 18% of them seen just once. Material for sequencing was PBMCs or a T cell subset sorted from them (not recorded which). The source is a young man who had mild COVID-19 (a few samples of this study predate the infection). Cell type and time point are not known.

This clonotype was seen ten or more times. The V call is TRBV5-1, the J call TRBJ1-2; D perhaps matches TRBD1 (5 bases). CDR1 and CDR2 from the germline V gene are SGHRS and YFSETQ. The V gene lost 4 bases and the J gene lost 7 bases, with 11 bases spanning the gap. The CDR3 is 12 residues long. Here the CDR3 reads CASSQDKVGYTF. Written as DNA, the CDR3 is TGCGCCAGCAGCCAGGACAAGGTTGGCTACACCTTC.

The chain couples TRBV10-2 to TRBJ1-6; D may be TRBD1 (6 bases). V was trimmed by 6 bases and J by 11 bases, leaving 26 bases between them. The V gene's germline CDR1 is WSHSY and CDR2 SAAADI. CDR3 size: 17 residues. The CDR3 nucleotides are TGCGCCAGCAGAAGAAACCCTCCCCAGGGGACCTCTCCACCCCTCCACTTT. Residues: CASRRNPPQGTSPPLHF.

The CDR3 region has the DNA TGCGCCAGCAGGGCTAGCATCGGACAGGGCCACTTTCCGGCTTTCTTT. Translated, it gives CASRASIGQGHFPAFF. V gene TRBV5-1 combines with J gene TRBJ1-1, with 8 positions matching TRBD1. V trimming: 5 bases; J trimming: 11 bases; junction bases outside the gene matches: 20. This CDR3 region has 16 residues. CDR1 is SGHRS and CDR2 is YFSETQ in the germline V gene.

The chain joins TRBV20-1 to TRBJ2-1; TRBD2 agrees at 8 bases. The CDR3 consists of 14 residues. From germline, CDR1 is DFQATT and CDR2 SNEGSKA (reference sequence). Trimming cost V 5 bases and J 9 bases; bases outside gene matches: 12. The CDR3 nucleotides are TGCAGTGCTCCCCGGGGGGGTATCCCGGGTGAGCAGTTCTTC. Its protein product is CSAPRGGIPGEQFF.

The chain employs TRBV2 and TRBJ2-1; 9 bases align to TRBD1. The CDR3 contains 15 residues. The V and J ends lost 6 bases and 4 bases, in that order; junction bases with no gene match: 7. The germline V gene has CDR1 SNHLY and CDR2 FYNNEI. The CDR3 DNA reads TGTGCCAGCAGGGCCGGGACAGGGATATACAATGAGCAGTTCTTC. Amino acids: CASRAGTGIYNEQFF.

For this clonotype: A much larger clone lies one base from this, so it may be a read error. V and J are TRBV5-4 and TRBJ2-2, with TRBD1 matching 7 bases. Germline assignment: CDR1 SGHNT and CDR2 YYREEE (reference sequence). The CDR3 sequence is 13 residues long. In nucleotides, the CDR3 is TGTGCCAGCATAAAACAGGGGACCGGGGAGCTGATTTTT. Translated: CASIKQGTGELIF. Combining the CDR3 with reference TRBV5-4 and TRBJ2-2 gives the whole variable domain ETGVTQSPTHLIKTRGQQVTLRCSSQSGHNTVSWYQQALGQGPQFIFQYYREEENGRGNFPPRFSGLQFPNYSSELNVNALELDDSALYLCASIKQGTGELIFGEGSRLTVL.

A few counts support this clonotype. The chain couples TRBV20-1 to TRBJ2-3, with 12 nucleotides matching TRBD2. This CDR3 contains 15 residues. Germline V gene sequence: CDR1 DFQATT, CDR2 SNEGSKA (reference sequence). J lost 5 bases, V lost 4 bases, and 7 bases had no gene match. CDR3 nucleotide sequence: TGCAGTGCTATGAGGACTAGCGGGGTAGGAGATACGCAGTATTTT. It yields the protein CSAMRTSGVGDTQYF.

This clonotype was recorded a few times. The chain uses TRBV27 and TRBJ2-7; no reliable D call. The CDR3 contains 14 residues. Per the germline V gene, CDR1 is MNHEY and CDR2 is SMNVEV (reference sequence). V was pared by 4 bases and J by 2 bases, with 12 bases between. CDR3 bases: TGTGCCAGCAGTTCCTTCCCAGGCCCCTACGAGCAGTACTTC. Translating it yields CASSSFPGPYEQYF.

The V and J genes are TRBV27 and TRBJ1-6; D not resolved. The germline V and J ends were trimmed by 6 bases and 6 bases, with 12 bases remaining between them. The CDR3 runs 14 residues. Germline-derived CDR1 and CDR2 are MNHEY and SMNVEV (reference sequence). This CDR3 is CASSPTSSNSPLHF. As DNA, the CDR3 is TGTGCCAGCAGCCCTACGTCGAGTAATTCACCCCTCCACTTT.

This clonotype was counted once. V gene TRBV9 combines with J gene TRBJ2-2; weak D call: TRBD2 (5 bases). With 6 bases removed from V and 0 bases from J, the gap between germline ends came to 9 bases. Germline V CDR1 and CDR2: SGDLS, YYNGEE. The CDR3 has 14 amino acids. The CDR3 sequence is CASMSGTNTGELFF. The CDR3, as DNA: TGTGCCAGCATGTCGGGAACGAACACCGGGGAGCTGTTTTTT.

The CDR3 nucleotides read TGCAGTGCTAGGAAACCGGGACAGGGGCTTCCTGGCTACACCTTC. Protein product: CSARKPGQGLPGYTF. The rearrangement links TRBV20-1 to TRBJ1-2; 10 bases match TRBD1. Germline lookup yields CDR1 DFQATT and CDR2 SNEGSKA (reference sequence). V was pared by 3 bases and J by 7 bases, with 11 bases of the junction left unmatched. The CDR3 runs 15 residues.

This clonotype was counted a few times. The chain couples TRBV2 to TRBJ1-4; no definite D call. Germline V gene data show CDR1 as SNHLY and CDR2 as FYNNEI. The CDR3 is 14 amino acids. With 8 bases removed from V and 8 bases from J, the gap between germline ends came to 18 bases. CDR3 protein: CASGPARYGEKLFF. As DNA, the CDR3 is TGTGCCAGCGGACCGGCAAGATATGGCGAAAAACTGTTTTTT. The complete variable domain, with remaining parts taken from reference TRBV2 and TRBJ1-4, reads EPEVTQTPSHQVTQMGQEVILRCVPISNHLYFYWYRQILGQKVEFLVSFYNNEISEKSEIFDDQFSVERPDGSNFTLKIRSTKLEDSAMYFCASGPARYGEKLFFGSGTQLSVL.

CDR3 DNA: TGCGCCAGCAGCCAAGATCGGCCTAGCGGGGGGTATTACAATGAGCAGTTCTTC. Translation gives CASSQDRPSGGYYNEQFF. This chain connects TRBV4-3 to TRBJ2-1; 11 nucleotides match TRBD2. CDR1 is LGHNA and CDR2 is YSLEER in the germline V gene. Losses at the gene ends were 0 bases for V and 4 bases for J; bases not matched to a gene: 8. The CDR3 covers 18 residues.

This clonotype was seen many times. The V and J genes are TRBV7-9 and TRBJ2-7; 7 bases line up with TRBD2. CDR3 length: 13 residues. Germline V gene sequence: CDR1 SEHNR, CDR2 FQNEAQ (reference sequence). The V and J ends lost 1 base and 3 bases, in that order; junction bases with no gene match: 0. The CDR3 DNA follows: TGTGCCAGCAGCTTAGGGGGGGGCTACGAGCAGTACTTC. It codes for CASSLGGGYEQYF.

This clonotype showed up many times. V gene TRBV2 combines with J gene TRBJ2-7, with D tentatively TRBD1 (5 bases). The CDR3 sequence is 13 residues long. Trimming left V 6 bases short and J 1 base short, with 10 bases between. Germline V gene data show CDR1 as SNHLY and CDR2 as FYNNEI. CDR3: CASRVDSSYEQYF. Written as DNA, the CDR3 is TGTGCCAGCAGGGTAGACAGTTCCTACGAGCAGTACTTC.